This T cell receptor (beta chain) is drawn from a study of blood T cell repertoires in COVID-19. Per the germline V gene, CDR1 is GTSNPN and CDR2 is SVGIG (reference sequence). The CDR3 is 15 residues long. After removal of 0 bases from V and 9 bases from J, the junction contained 6 bases not matched to a gene. Clones were read by immunoSEQ multiplex PCR, and TCRdb kept only the in-frame ones, dropping some. The sample shows approximately 160,000 clones, more than 70% of them seen only once. This chain connects TRBV30 to TRBJ1-4, with TRBD1 matching over 11 bases. The clonotype was recovered from a man in his forties who had recovered from COVID-19. The sequencing sample was made of PBMCs or T cells enriched from blood (not recorded which). The CDR3 region has the DNA TGTGCCTGGAGTGTCCGGACAGGGGGCTGGAAAAAACTGTTTTTT. This encodes CAWSVRTGGWKKLFF. The full variable domain, completed using reference TRBV30 and TRBJ1-4, is SQTIHQWPATLVQPVGSPLSLECTVEGTSNPNLYWYRQAAGRGLQLLFYSVGIGQISSEVPQNLSASRPQDRQFILSSKKLLLSDSGFYLCAWSVRTGGWKKLFFGSGTQLSVL.